These 30 T cell receptor beta chains came from one sample sequenced in a study of blood T cell repertoires in COVID-19. Produced via immunoSEQ multiplex PCR; TCRdb's table is partial and in-frame only. The repertoire holds more than 60,000 clones, with 75% to 95% as singletons. The specimen sequenced was peripheral blood. Receptors were obtained from a human donor in a cohort sampled during active COVID-19.

The chain joins TRBV19 to TRBJ1-2, with 9 bases that match TRBD1. The CDR3 extends over 14 amino acids. J lost 8 bases, V lost 7 bases, and 11 bases had no gene match. Germline V lookup: CDR1 LNHDA, CDR2 SQIVND (reference sequence). The chain's CDR3 is CASTPTRDRAGYTF. In nucleotides, the CDR3 is TGTGCCAGTACCCCAACCCGGGACAGGGCCGGCTACACCTTC.

The chain is built from TRBV5-8 and TRBJ2-7, with 7 bases aligning to TRBD1. J lost 7 bases, V lost 0 bases, and 4 bases had no gene match. The CDR3 loop spans 13 amino acids. Germline V gene lookup returns CDR1 SGHTS and CDR2 YDEGEE. CDR3 coding DNA: TGTGCCAGCAGCTTGGGACAGGGTTTGGAGCAGTACTTC. Protein: CASSLGQGLEQYF. Based on the CDR3 plus reference TRBV5-8 and TRBJ2-7, the full variable domain is EAGVTQSPTHLIKTRGQQATLRCSPISGHTSVYWYQQALGLGLQFLLWYDEGEERNRGNFPPRFSGRQFPNYSSELNVNALELEDSALYLCASSLGQGLEQYFGPGTRLTVT.

The V gene is TRBV29-1, the J gene TRBJ2-6; 9 positions match TRBD1. Germline V gives CDR1 SQVTM, CDR2 ANQGSEA. Losses at the gene ends were 2 bases for V and 0 bases for J; bases not matched to a gene: 8. The CDR3 is 18 amino acids. The CDR3 nucleotides are TGCAGCGTTGAACTGGTAGGGACAGGGTTCTCTGGGGCCAACGTCCTGACTTTC. Protein product: CSVELVGTGFSGANVLTF.

The gene calls are TRBV11-3 and TRBJ2-5, with 11 bases fitting TRBD2. Germline V gene sequence: CDR1 SGHNT, CDR2 YENEEA. The V gene end was trimmed by 5 bases and the J gene end by 4 bases; junction bases not matched to a gene: 3. The CDR3 sequence is 14 residues long. In DNA, the CDR3 is TGTGCCAGCAGCACCGGGACTAGCGGAGAGACCCAGTACTTC. It yields the protein CASSTGTSGETQYF.

The chain is built from TRBV11-3 and TRBJ1-1, with TRBD1 as a possible D gene (5 bases). There are 14 residues in the CDR3. Germline V gene sequence: CDR1 SGHNT, CDR2 YENEEA. Trimming removed 2 bases at V and 5 bases at J, with 12 bases between. The CDR3: CASSLSRVSTEAFF. CDR3 DNA sequence: TGTGCCAGCAGCTTATCCAGGGTGTCGACTGAAGCTTTCTTT.

The chain recombines TRBV10-3 with TRBJ2-2, with 7 bases identical to TRBD1. The trim removed 4 bases at V and 7 bases at J, leaving 9 bases unmatched. CDR3 length: 15 amino acids. Germline CDR1 is ENHRY and CDR2 is SYGVKD. CDR3 in amino acids: CAISAPGQDGGELFF. CDR3 sequence (DNA): TGTGCCATCAGTGCCCCCGGACAGGATGGCGGGGAGCTGTTTTTT.

The chain couples TRBV7-9 to TRBJ2-3; 8 bases agree with TRBD1. CDR1 SEHNR and CDR2 FQNEAQ come from the germline V gene (reference sequence). The J segment lost 0 bases and the V segment lost 5 bases, leaving 10 bases of the junction unmatched. This CDR3 is 17 amino acids long. CDR3 protein: CASSPRAGGDSTDTQYF. The CDR3 DNA reads as TGTGCCAGCAGCCCCAGGGCAGGGGGCGATAGCACAGATACGCAGTATTTT.

The chain is built from TRBV29-1 and TRBJ2-5; weak D call: TRBD1 (6 bases). Germline loops: CDR1 SQVTM, CDR2 ANQGSEA. The CDR3 is 14 amino acids. CDR3 region: CSLSGAGAIETQYF. As DNA, the CDR3 is TGCAGTCTTTCGGGTGCAGGGGCGATAGAGACCCAGTACTTC.

The chain carries TRBV28 and TRBJ2-3, with no clear D. This CDR3 region has 14 residues. V was pared by 3 bases and J by 1 base, with 8 bases between. Germline assignment: CDR1 MDHEN and CDR2 SYDVKM. The CDR3 region is CASSFGQRTDTQYF. CDR3 sequence (DNA): TGTGCCAGCAGTTTTGGCCAACGCACAGATACGCAGTATTTT.

The chain has TRBV4-3 and TRBJ1-2; 11 nucleotides align to TRBD1. Germline-derived CDR1 and CDR2 are LGHNA and YSLEER. V trimming: 4 bases; J trimming: 2 bases; junction bases outside the gene matches: 3. The length of the CDR3 is 15 residues. CDR3 nucleotides: TGCGCCAGCAGCCGAAGGGACAGGGGGAACTATGGCTACACCTTC. Translated, it gives CASSRRDRGNYGYTF.

The rearrangement joins TRBV6-2 or TRBV6-3 to TRBJ1-3; D is undetermined. V shed 0 bases and J shed 4 bases, with 7 bases lying between them. This CDR3 is 14 amino acids long. Per germline, CDR1 MNHEY and CDR2 SVGEGT. CDR3 region: CASSYSTTGNTIYF. The CDR3 bases are TGTGCCAGCAGTTACTCCACAACCGGAAACACCATATATTTT.

This sequence joins TRBV6-6 and TRBJ2-3; 7 bases fit TRBD2. Germline lookup yields CDR1 MNHNY and CDR2 SVGAGI (reference sequence). The CDR3 loop spans 13 amino acids. With 11 bases clipped from V and 5 bases from J, the junction kept 10 bases outside the gene matches. DNA for the CDR3: TGTGCCCTCAAAGGTGGGGGGGGAGATACGCAGTATTTT. Its protein is CALKGGGGDTQYF.

The chain carries TRBV20-1 and TRBJ2-5; a weak D match, TRBD1 (8 bases). Trimming cost V 3 bases and J 5 bases, with 16 bases left between them. Germline V lookup: CDR1 DFQATT, CDR2 SNEGSKA (reference sequence). The CDR3 is 14 residues long. CDR3 bases: TGCAGTGCTAGTGCAACAGGGGGGGAGGAGACCCAGTACTTC. This codes for CSASATGGEETQYF.

The gene calls are TRBV5-1 and TRBJ1-1; unclear D gene. V was shortened by 8 bases and J by 0 bases, with 17 bases between the two germline ends. This CDR3 comprises 15 residues. Germline V gives CDR1 SGHRS, CDR2 YFSETQ. The DNA for the CDR3 is TGCGCCAGTAATCACAGAGACCCTATGAACACTGAAGCTTTCTTT. Protein: CASNHRDPMNTEAFF.

The rearrangement uses TRBV7-8 and TRBJ2-1; 7 nucleotides agree with TRBD1. The CDR3 loop spans 15 amino acids. With 5 bases clipped from V and 6 bases from J, the junction kept 10 bases outside the gene matches. CDR1 is SGHVS, CDR2 FQNEAQ, per germline. The DNA of the CDR3 is TGTGCCAGCAGCACCCGACAGGGTAGTACCAATGAGCAGTTCTTC. It codes for CASSTRQGSTNEQFF. The full variable domain, with the rest looked up from reference TRBV7-8 and TRBJ2-1, is GAGVSQSPRYKVAKRGQDVALRCDPISGHVSLFWYQQALGQGPEFLTYFQNEAQLDKSGLPSDRFFAERPEGSVSTLKIQRTQQEDSAVYLCASSTRQGSTNEQFFGPGTRLTVL.

J is TRBJ2-5 and V is TRBV18; D perhaps matches TRBD2 (7 bases). Germline CDR1 and CDR2: KGHSH and LQKENI. Trimming took 3 bases from V and 1 from J, leaving 12 bases between them. The CDR3 covers 15 residues. The CDR3 region has the DNA TGTGCCAGCTCACCCCGGGGGGCTTCCCAAGAGACCCAGTACTTC. Amino acid sequence: CASSPRGASQETQYF.

The V gene is TRBV5-4, the J gene TRBJ1-1, with 10 nucleotides matching TRBD1. The junction had 12 bases not matched to a gene; V was cut back by 3 bases and J by 1 base. The CDR3 loop spans 18 amino acids. The germline CDR1 and CDR2 sequences are SGHNT and YYREEE (reference sequence). CDR3 nucleotide sequence: TGTGCCAGCAGCTATTTCTCCGGGACAGGGGCTCCGAACACTGAAGCTTTCTTT. Its translation: CASSYFSGTGAPNTEAFF.

The gene calls are TRBV9 and TRBJ1-2, with D possibly TRBD1 on 5 matching bases. Germline values: CDR1 SGDLS, CDR2 YYNGEE. The CDR3 covers 11 residues. Trimming shortened V by 4 bases and J by 7 bases, and 8 bases separated the two germline ends. The CDR3 nucleotides read TGTGCCAGCAGCTCCAGGGTTGGCTACACCTTC. This encodes CASSSRVGYTF.

The chain uses TRBV9 and TRBJ2-5, with 7 bases lining up with TRBD2. Germline V gene sequence: CDR1 SGDLS, CDR2 YYNGEE. This CDR3 has 15 residues. The J segment lost 0 bases and the V segment lost 4 bases, leaving 6 bases of the junction unmatched. CDR3 nucleotides: TGTGCCAGCAGCTCTGTGCGGGGGTACCAAGAGACCCAGTACTTC. Amino acids: CASSSVRGYQETQYF.

This clone has only one observation. The chain carries TRBV11-2 and TRBJ1-2; 11 bases align to TRBD1. The V gene end was trimmed by 1 base and the J gene end by 6 bases; junction bases not matched to a gene: 7. This CDR3 spans 16 amino acids. Germline CDR1 and CDR2: SGHAT and FQNNGV. The CDR3 here is CASSLVGTGGLDGYTF. The CDR3 nucleotides are TGTGCCAGCAGCTTAGTGGGGACAGGGGGGCTGGATGGCTACACCTTC.

The chain is built from TRBV3-1 (or the pseudogene TRBV3-2) and TRBJ2-4, with D perhaps matching TRBD1 (5 bases). The V end was cut by 5 bases, the J end by 8 bases, with 22 bases between. From germline, CDR1 is LGHDT and CDR2 YNNKEL (reference sequence). This CDR3 is built from 16 residues. Here the CDR3 DNA reads TGTGCCAGCAGCTACAAGATCAGGTTACAGGTCGACATTCAGTACTTC. This sequence encodes CASSYKIRLQVDIQYF.

This chain connects TRBV5-1 to TRBJ1-3; no reliable D call. From germline, CDR1 is SGHRS and CDR2 YFSETQ. The CDR3 extends over 13 amino acids. Trimming took 6 bases from V and 0 from J, leaving 7 bases between them. The CDR3 spells CASTSYSGNTIYF. For the CDR3, the DNA is TGCGCCAGCACCTCCTACTCTGGAAACACCATATATTTT.

This rearrangement joins TRBV4-3 to TRBJ2-2, with 9 bases lining up with TRBD1. Trimming cost V 3 bases and J 6 bases; bases outside gene matches: 8. Germline V gives CDR1 LGHNA, CDR2 YSLEER. CDR3 length equals 16 residues. In DNA, the CDR3 is TGCGCCAGCAGCCACCTGACAGGGGGTGGTCCCGGGGAGCTGTTTTTT. This gives the protein CASSHLTGGGPGELFF.

The chain has TRBV28 and TRBJ2-7, with 10 bases identical to TRBD1. Trimming cost V 5 bases and J 4 bases; bases outside gene matches: 5. The CDR3 runs 14 residues. CDR1 MDHEN and CDR2 SYDVKM come from the germline V gene. Here the CDR3 reads CASSRRDRGYEQYF. In DNA form, the CDR3 reads TGTGCCAGCAGTCGCCGGGACAGGGGTTACGAGCAGTACTTC.

This rearrangement joins TRBV19 to TRBJ1-2; D is possibly TRBD1 (5 bases). Between the trimmed V and J ends, which lost 5 bases and 4 bases, there was a span of 11 bases. The CDR3 contains 13 residues. Per the germline V gene, CDR1 is LNHDA and CDR2 is SQIVND (reference sequence). CDR3 nucleotide sequence: TGTGCCAGTAGTCCCCGACAGATCTATGGCTACACCTTC. Amino acid sequence: CASSPRQIYGYTF.

For the CDR3, the DNA is TGTGCCAGCAGCTCCGTATACGCCAGGGGCGCCGGGGAGCTGTTTTTT. Its translation is CASSSVYARGAGELFF. The chain uses TRBV7-6 and TRBJ2-2, with a possible D match to TRBD1 (6 bases). CDR1 is SGHVS and CDR2 is FNYEAQ in the germline V gene. The CDR3 has 16 amino acids. Trimming took off 4 bases at V and 6 bases at J, with 18 bases between the two ends.

The rearrangement joins TRBV5-1 to TRBJ1-1, with TRBD1 matching 8 bases. The germline gives CDR1 SGHRS, CDR2 YFSETQ. The CDR3 runs 14 residues. After removal of 1 base from V and 3 bases from J, the junction contained 2 bases not matched to a gene. The chain's CDR3 is CASSLTGGDTEAFF. DNA of the CDR3: TGCGCCAGCAGCTTGACAGGGGGGGACACTGAAGCTTTCTTT.

The chain employs TRBV6-1 and TRBJ1-2; D perhaps matches TRBD1 (5 bases). This CDR3 region has 15 residues. CDR1 and CDR2 from the germline V gene are MNHNS and SASEGT. Trimming pared 2 bases from V and 2 bases from J, leaving 12 bases between. The CDR3 nucleotides are TGTGCCAGCAGTGAACCACACCAGGGCAACTATGGCTACACCTTC. This translates into CASSEPHQGNYGYTF.

The chain has TRBV4-1 and TRBJ1-2; no clear D gene. V was pared by 0 bases and J by 2 bases, with 4 bases between. The CDR3 sequence is 13 residues long. Germline-derived CDR1 and CDR2 are MGHRA and YSYEKL. CDR3 amino acids: CASSQDRNYGYTF. For the CDR3, the DNA is TGCGCCAGCAGCCAAGACAGGAACTATGGCTACACCTTC.

The V call is TRBV2, the J call TRBJ2-3, with TRBD1 as a possible D gene (6 bases). The germline CDR1 and CDR2 sequences are SNHLY and FYNNEI. The CDR3 totals 14 residues. V was cut by 8 bases and J by 1 base, with 13 bases left in between. The CDR3 DNA follows: TGTGCCAGCTCGTTAACAGGGCGCACAGATACGCAGTATTTT. Translating gives CASSLTGRTDTQYF.